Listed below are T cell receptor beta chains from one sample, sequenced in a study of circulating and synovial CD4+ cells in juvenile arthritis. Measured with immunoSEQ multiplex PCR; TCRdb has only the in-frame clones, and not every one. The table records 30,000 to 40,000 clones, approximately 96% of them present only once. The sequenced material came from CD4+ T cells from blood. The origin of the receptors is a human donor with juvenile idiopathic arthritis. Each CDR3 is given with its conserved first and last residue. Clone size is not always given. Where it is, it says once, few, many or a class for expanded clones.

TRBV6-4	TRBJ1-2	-	CASRPLGQGDDYGYTF
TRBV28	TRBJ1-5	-	CASSPVAGGNQPQHF
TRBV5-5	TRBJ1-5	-	CASSLQGHTSNQPQHF
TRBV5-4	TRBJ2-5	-	CASSLQGLAVGRETQYF
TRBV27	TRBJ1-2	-	CATGQGYGYTF
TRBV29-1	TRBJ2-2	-	CSGLGGTSKNTGELFF
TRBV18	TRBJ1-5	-	CASSPVAGTNQPQHF
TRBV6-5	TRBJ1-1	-	CASSYSRERSEAFF
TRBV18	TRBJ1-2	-	CASSPGTANYGYTF
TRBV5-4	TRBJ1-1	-	CASSSTGQSEAFF
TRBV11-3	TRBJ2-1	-	CASSSGTGNGGLYNEQFF
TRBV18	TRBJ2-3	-	CASSPRLAGADSTDTQYF
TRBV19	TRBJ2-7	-	CASSIDYSYEQYF
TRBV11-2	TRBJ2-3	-	CASSSAAFTDTQYF
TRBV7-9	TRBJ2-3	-	CASSLGTGAPDTQYF
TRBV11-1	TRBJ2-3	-	CASSSFSTDTQYF
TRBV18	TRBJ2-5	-	CASSPPKQGRWETQYF
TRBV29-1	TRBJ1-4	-	CSATRGGSLEKLFF
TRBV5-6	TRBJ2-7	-	CASSLYLYEQYF
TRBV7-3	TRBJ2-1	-	CASSLQGGAARTEQFF
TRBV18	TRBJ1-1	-	CASSPNRGTEAFF
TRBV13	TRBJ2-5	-	CASSPIAGGGETQYF
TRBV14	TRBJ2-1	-	CASSPGTFYNEQFF
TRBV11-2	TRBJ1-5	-	CASSLDRAYSNQPQHF
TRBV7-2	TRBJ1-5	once	CASSLDISPQHF
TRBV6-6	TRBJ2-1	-	CASSFSSGGFNEQFF
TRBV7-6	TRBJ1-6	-	CASSLSEYNSPLHF
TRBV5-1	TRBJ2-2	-	CASSPTTVNTGELFF
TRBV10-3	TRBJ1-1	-	CAISEAGRDTEAFF
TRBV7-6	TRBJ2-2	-	CASSPSPRGGGSTGELFF
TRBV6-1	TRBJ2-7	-	CASSLDRGSYEQYF
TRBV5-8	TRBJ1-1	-	CASSFHGGRSTEAFF
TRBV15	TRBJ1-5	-	CATSRVGQGQPQHF
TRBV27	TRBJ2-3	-	CASSLSAATDTQYF
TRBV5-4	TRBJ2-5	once	CASSPPGLAAPPPETQYF
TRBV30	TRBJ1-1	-	CAWKAPTWVRSTEAFF
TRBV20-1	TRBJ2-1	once	CSARESPEQFF
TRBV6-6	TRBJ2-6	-	CASSRQFISGANVLTF
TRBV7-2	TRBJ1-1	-	CASTRTGLNTEAFF
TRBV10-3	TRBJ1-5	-	CAIAAPNRDGVNQPQHF
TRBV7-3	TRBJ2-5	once	CASSAGLAGGQETQYF
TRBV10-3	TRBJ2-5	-	CAIRVSGYEETQYF